The rows below give T cell receptor beta chains drawn from one sample of a study of T cells in Graves' hyperthyroidism and ophthalmopathy. TCRdb passed the multiplex PCR reads through MiXCR, listing each CDR3 protein once. This sample has about 740,000 distinct CDR3 sequences, with 14% found just once. The sequencing input was blood. The receptor source for this set is a woman between 18 and 29 years old with Graves' hyperthyroidism. The CDR3 runs from the conserved cysteine through the conserved F or W. A D gene is named only where the DNA matches it firmly. Size tells how often a clone was seen (once, few, many) or the class of an expanded clone, and some rows leave it out.

V gene	J gene	clone size	D gene	CDR3 protein	CDR3 DNA
TRBV27	TRBJ2-2	few	.	CASSFTEAGELFF	TGTGCCAGCAGTTTCACGGAGGCCGGGGAGCTGTTTTTT
TRBV7-2	TRBJ2-7	many	TRBD2	CASSFDLSGIPYEQYF	TGTGCCAGCAGCTTCGACCTTAGCGGGATTCCCTACGAGCAGTACTTC
TRBV20-1	TRBJ2-1	.	.	CSAPPASAFNEQFF	TGCAGTGCCCCCCCAGCTAGCGCCTTCAATGAGCAGTTCTTC
TRBV6-5	TRBJ2-1	many	TRBD2	CASSYQATSGGHEQFF	TGTGCCAGCAGTTACCAGGCGACTAGCGGGGGCCATGAGCAGTTCTTC
TRBV11-2	TRBJ2-7	many	TRBD1	CASSDRAYEQYF	TGTGCCAGCAGTGACAGGGCCTACGAGCAATACTTC
TRBV27	TRBJ2-7	many	.	CASSFGAGSRSYEQYF	TGTGCCAGCAGTTTCGGGGCGGGAAGCCGCTCCTACGAGCAGTACTTC
TRBV6-1	TRBJ2-6	.	.	CAGRRSGANVLTF	TGTGCCGGGCGGAGGTCTGGGGCCAACGTCCTGACTTTC
TRBV30	TRBJ2-5	many	TRBD2	CAWSVWPSGKETQYF	TGTGCCTGGAGTGTTTGGCCTAGCGGTAAAGAGACCCAGTACTTC
TRBV28	TRBJ1-4	many	.	CASRNRVYEKLFF	TGTGCCAGCAGAAACAGGGTTTACGAAAAACTGTTTTTT
TRBV7-2	TRBJ2-5	many	TRBD2	CASSFTGRALETQYF	TGTGCCAGCAGCTTCACCGGGAGGGCCTTAGAGACCCAGTACTTC
TRBV10-3	TRBJ1-5	.	.	CAISSSDGSNQPQHF	TGTGCCATCAGTTCATCAGACGGTAGCAATCAGCCCCAGCATTTT
TRBV30	TRBJ1-2	many	.	CAWSFLARGRGYTF	TGTGCCTGGAGTTTCTTGGCTAGGGGACGTGGCTACACCTTC
TRBV27	TRBJ1-5	many	.	CASSSRALQPQHF	TGTGCCAGCAGTTCGAGGGCCCTCCAGCCCCAGCATTTT
TRBV20-1	TRBJ1-4	many	.	CSARDIGGSEKLFF	TGCAGTGCTAGAGATATAGGAGGCAGTGAAAAACTGTTTTTT
TRBV20-1	TRBJ1-5	many	.	CSASVDTQQPQHF	TGCAGTGCTAGTGTGGACACCCAACAGCCCCAGCATTTT
TRBV25-1	TRBJ2-7	few	.	CASSGVGSGKGIDEQYF	TGTGCCAGCAGTGGAGTGGGCTCAGGGAAAGGGATCGACGAGCAGTACTTC
TRBV5-1	TRBJ2-7	many	.	CASSLGGAEQYF	TGCGCCAGCAGCTTGGGGGGGGCCGAGCAGTACTTC